Following are 19 T cell receptor beta chains from one sample sequenced in a study of control samples from healthy donors and cancer patients. Sequenced by immunoSEQ multiplex PCR; TCRdb stores in-frame clones only, minus some. The profile shows about 160,000 clones, about 93% of them singletons. The sequenced sample was blood. All receptors derive from a woman aged 55-69 years in good health.

The chain links TRBV19 to TRBJ2-3; 10 bases match TRBD2. V trimming: 6 bases; J trimming: 5 bases; junction bases outside the gene matches: 8. The CDR3 length is 15 residues. In germline, CDR1 is LNHDA, CDR2 SQIVND (reference sequence). This CDR3 reads CASSSSGGRGDTQYF. CDR3 bases: TGTGCCAGTAGCAGTAGCGGGGGGCGGGGAGATACGCAGTATTTT.

CDR3 amino acids: CASRDTYEQYF. The CDR3 DNA sequence: TGTGCCAGCCGGGACACCTACGAGCAGTACTTC. The chain couples TRBV28 to TRBJ2-7, with a possible D match to TRBD1 (6 bases). V lost 8 bases to trimming and J lost 2 bases, with 7 bases between them. There are 11 residues in the CDR3. Germline V CDR1 and CDR2: MDHEN, SYDVKM.

The V call is TRBV11-2, the J call TRBJ1-6; D uncertain. V gave up 5 bases and J gave up 8 bases, with 10 bases separating them. This CDR3 is 13 amino acids long. CDR1 SGHAT and CDR2 FQNNGV come from the germline V gene. The DNA of the CDR3 is TGTGCCAGCAGCCCCCGGCTTGATTCACCCCTCCACTTT. It is translated as CASSPRLDSPLHF.

This clone was detected only once. The V gene is TRBV2, the J gene TRBJ1-2; D is unclear. The germline V gene encodes CDR1 SNHLY and CDR2 FYNNEI. The CDR3 covers 15 residues. V was clipped by 6 bases and J by 0 bases, with 14 bases between them. For the CDR3, the DNA is TGTGCCAGCAGGACGAAAGCGGACCCTAACTATGGCTACACCTTC. Its protein is CASRTKADPNYGYTF. Based on the CDR3 plus reference TRBV2 and TRBJ1-2, the full variable domain is EPEVTQTPSHQVTQMGQEVILRCVPISNHLYFYWYRQILGQKVEFLVSFYNNEISEKSEIFDDQFSVERPDGSNFTLKIRSTKLEDSAMYFCASRTKADPNYGYTFGSGTRLTVV.

The chain has TRBV6-2 or TRBV6-3 and TRBJ1-1; TRBD1 agrees at 9 bases. CDR3 size: 17 residues. From germline, CDR1 is MNHEY and CDR2 SVGEGT. V was clipped by 2 bases and J by 0 bases; unmatched bases: 7. This CDR3 reads CASSYPLGTGMNTEAFF. The CDR3 DNA reads TGTGCCAGCAGTTACCCCCTCGGGACAGGGATGAACACTGAAGCTTTCTTT.

V and J are TRBV28 and TRBJ1-3; possible D gene TRBD1, 5 bases. The V gene's germline CDR1 is MDHEN and CDR2 SYDVKM. This CDR3 comprises 14 residues. V shed 6 bases and J shed 2 bases, with 11 bases lying between them. The CDR3 loop reads CASSLQEPGNTIYF. For the CDR3, the DNA is TGTGCCAGCAGCTTACAGGAGCCTGGAAACACCATATATTTT.

The chain has TRBV6-5 and TRBJ2-7; tentative D call: TRBD2 (5 bases). The CDR3 runs 14 residues. Trimming cost V 3 bases and J 4 bases, with 13 bases left between them. Looked up from germline, CDR1 is MNHEY and CDR2 is SVGAGI. The CDR3 reads CASSYVGGGYEQYF. CDR3 coding DNA: TGTGCCAGCAGTTATGTCGGCGGAGGTTACGAGCAGTACTTC.

The rearrangement links TRBV10-2 to TRBJ1-2; D gene uncertain. CDR1 and CDR2 (germline): WSHSY, SAAADI. This CDR3 spans 13 amino acids. V lost 3 bases and J 4 bases, leaving 9 bases between the germline ends. DNA for the CDR3: TGCGCCAGCAGTGATTCCGTGGCCTATGGCTACACCTTC. It yields the protein CASSDSVAYGYTF.

This clone was detected only once. The gene calls are TRBV15 and TRBJ1-5, with D unresolved. CDR3 size: 14 residues. The V gene's germline CDR1 is LNHNV and CDR2 YYDKDF (reference sequence). Trimming stripped 5 bases from V and 1 base from J, with 9 bases between. The DNA of the CDR3 is TGTGCCACCAGCGTGGAGGGCAGCAATCAGCCCCAGCATTTT. This translates into CATSVEGSNQPQHF. The variable domain in full, completed from reference TRBV15 and TRBJ1-5, reads DAMVIQNPRYQVTQFGKPVTLSCSQTLNHNVMYWYQQKSSQAPKLLFHYYDKDFNNEADTPDNFQSRRPNTSFCFLDIRSPGLGDTAMYLCATSVEGSNQPQHFGDGTRLSIL.

The chain links TRBV5-6 to TRBJ1-5, with D perhaps matching TRBD1 (5 bases). The V and J ends lost 0 bases and 3 bases respectively, with 13 bases between them. CDR1 is SGHDT, CDR2 YYEEEE, per germline. This CDR3 spans 16 amino acids. For the CDR3, the DNA is TGTGCCAGCAGCTTGGTTGGAAAGGGACCCAATCAGCCCCAGCATTTT. Translating gives CASSLVGKGPNQPQHF.

V usage is TRBV30 and J usage is TRBJ2-7, with 12 bases aligning to TRBD1. With V trimmed by 1 base and J by 7 bases, 8 bases remained unmatched. Germline CDR1 GTSNPN, CDR2 SVGIG (reference sequence). The CDR3 is 15 residues long. The chain's CDR3 is CAWSGTGQGAGEQYF. DNA for the CDR3: TGTGCCTGGAGTGGGACGGGACAGGGGGCAGGAGAGCAGTACTTC.

This chain links TRBV6-2 or TRBV6-3 with TRBJ1-5; D not certain. The CDR3 covers 14 residues. V was cut by 2 bases and J by 0 bases, with 5 bases left in between. The V gene's germline CDR1 is MNHEY and CDR2 SVGEGT. The CDR3 nucleotides are TGTGCCAGCAGTTACATCAATAGCAATCAGCCCCAGCATTTT. Its translation: CASSYINSNQPQHF.

The chain uses TRBV24-1 and TRBJ2-2; 8 bases map to TRBD1. Unmatched junction bases numbered 6, after V lost 3 bases and J lost 1 base. Germline lookup yields CDR1 KGHDR and CDR2 SFDVKD. This CDR3 has 17 residues. CDR3 sequence (DNA): TGTGCCACCAGTGATCGGGGAGGACAGGGGAACACCGGGGAGCTGTTTTTT. Protein sequence: CATSDRGGQGNTGELFF.

In its sample, this clone was seen once. This chain joins TRBV10-3 and TRBJ1-2, with 9 bases fitting TRBD1. The CDR3 runs 17 residues. The junction had 15 bases not matched to a gene; V was cut back by 10 bases and J by 0 bases. Germline assignment: CDR1 ENHRY and CDR2 SYGVKD. The CDR3 bases are TGTGCCACTCGGGACAGGGAAACCCCCTACACTAACTATGGCTACACCTTC. Translation gives CATRDRETPYTNYGYTF.

The J gene is TRBJ1-6, the V gene TRBV5-6, with D maybe TRBD1 (5 bases). This CDR3 contains 14 residues. V was cut by 4 bases and J by 7 bases, with 12 bases left in between. Per the germline V gene, CDR1 is SGHDT and CDR2 is YYEEEE. This CDR3 reads CASSRSGGNSPLHF. In DNA, the CDR3 is TGTGCCAGCAGCCGCTCCGGGGGGAATTCACCCCTCCACTTT.

The chain links TRBV5-6 to TRBJ2-5; D is undetermined. Between the trimmed V and J ends, which lost 6 bases and 0 bases, there was a span of 15 bases. From germline, CDR1 is SGHDT and CDR2 YYEEEE. This CDR3 comprises 15 residues. The CDR3 coding sequence is TGTGCCAGCACCCCAACGGCAAACTACCAAGAGACCCAGTACTTC. Its translation: CASTPTANYQETQYF. Together with reference TRBV5-6 and TRBJ2-5, the CDR3 gives the full variable domain: DAGVTQSPTHLIKTRGQQVTLRCSPKSGHDTVSWYQQALGQGPQFIFQYYEEEERQRGNFPDRFSGHQFPNYSSELNVNALLLGDSALYLCASTPTANYQETQYFGPGTRLLVL.

The CDR3 protein is CASSLSGTPAFF. CDR3 in DNA: TGTGCCAGCAGTTTATCAGGGACACCAGCTTTCTTT. The chain is built from TRBV27 and TRBJ1-1, with D possibly being TRBD1 (6 bases). The CDR3 has 12 amino acids. CDR1 and CDR2 (germline): MNHEY, SMNVEV (reference sequence). V lost 0 bases, J lost 10 bases, and 9 bases lay in between.

This clone was counted once. The V gene is TRBV19, the J gene TRBJ1-3; D ambiguous. V gave up 3 bases and J gave up 11 bases, with 11 bases separating them. The CDR3 has 12 amino acids. Germline V CDR1 and CDR2: LNHDA, SQIVND (reference sequence). The CDR3 protein is CASSMLEASIYF. CDR3 nucleotides: TGTGCCAGTAGTATGTTGGAGGCGTCCATATATTTT. The variable domain in full, with the rest retrieved from reference TRBV19 and TRBJ1-3, is DGGITQSPKYLFRKEGQNVTLSCEQNLNHDAMYWYRQDPGQGLRLIYYSQIVNDFQKGDIAEGYSVSREKKESFPLTVTSAQKNPTAFYLCASSMLEASIYFGEGSWLTVV.

The table lists this clone with a count of one. The chain is built from TRBV7-8 and TRBJ1-5; D not certain. Trimming left V 0 bases short and J 0 bases short, with 9 bases between. Germline assignment: CDR1 SGHVS and CDR2 FQNEAQ. This CDR3 is built from 16 residues. The CDR3 sequence: CASSLAGDLSNQPQHF. The CDR3 nucleotides read TGTGCCAGCAGCTTAGCGGGTGATCTTAGCAATCAGCCCCAGCATTTT.